The clone carrying this TCR beta chain was counted ten times or more. Its antigen is still unknown. This specimen belongs to a study of T-cell memory formation after mild COVID-19. Study overall: TCR clusters showed largely donor specificity. Study outcomes and limitations: SARS-CoV-2 specificity was not confirmed for second-wave clones peaking on day 37. Clones that contracted from day 15 to 85 were balanced CD4/CD8, while later expanders leaned CD4+.

The germline V gene encodes CDR1 SGHRS and CDR2 YFSETQ. The CDR3 loop spans 13 amino acids. Trimming shortened V by 0 bases and J by 5 bases, and 8 bases separated the two germline ends. TCRdb recomputed calls from the 5' RACE reads with MiXCR, one row per CDR3 protein. The sample shows 210,000 or so distinct CDR3 sequences, more than 9% of them seen only once. Sequenced: PBMCs or a T cell subset sorted from them (not recorded which). This rearrangement joins TRBV5-1 to TRBJ2-5; the D gene is possibly TRBD2 (5 bases). The sequence derives from a man younger than 35 who had mild COVID-19 (a few samples of this study predate the infection). Cell type and time point are not known. CDR3 sequence (DNA): TGCGCCAGCAGCTTGGGGGAGTCGGAGACCCAGTACTTC. Its protein product is CASSLGESETQYF.